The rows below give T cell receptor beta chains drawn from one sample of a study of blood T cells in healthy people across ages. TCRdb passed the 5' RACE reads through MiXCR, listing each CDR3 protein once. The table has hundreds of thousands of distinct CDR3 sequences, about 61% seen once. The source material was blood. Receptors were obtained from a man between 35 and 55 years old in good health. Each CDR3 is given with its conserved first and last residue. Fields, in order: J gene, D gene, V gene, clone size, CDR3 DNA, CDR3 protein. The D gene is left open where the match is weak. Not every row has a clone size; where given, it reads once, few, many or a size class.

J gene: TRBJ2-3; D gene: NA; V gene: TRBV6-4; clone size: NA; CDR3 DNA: TGTGCCAGCAGTGCCGGGATCATCACAGATACGCAGTATTTT; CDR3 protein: CASSAGIITDTQYF
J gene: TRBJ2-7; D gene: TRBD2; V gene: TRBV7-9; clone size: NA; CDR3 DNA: TGTGCCAGCAGCTTAGAGTCTTGGACTAGCGGTCCCCACGAGCAGTACTTC; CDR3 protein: CASSLESWTSGPHEQYF
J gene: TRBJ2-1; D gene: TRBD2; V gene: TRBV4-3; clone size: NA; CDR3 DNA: TGCGCCAACAGCCGGGATTATAGCGGGAGGTTAGACAATGAGCAGTTCTTC; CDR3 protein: CANSRDYSGRLDNEQFF
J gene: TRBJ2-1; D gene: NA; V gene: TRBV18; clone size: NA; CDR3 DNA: TGTGCCAGCTCACCGGGTTCCGGGTCGTATGAGCAGTTCTTC; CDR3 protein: CASSPGSGSYEQFF
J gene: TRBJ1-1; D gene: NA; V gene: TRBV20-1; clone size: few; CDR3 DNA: TGCAGTGCTAGCGCAGGGACCTGGAACACTGAAGCTTTCTTT; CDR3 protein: CSASAGTWNTEAFF
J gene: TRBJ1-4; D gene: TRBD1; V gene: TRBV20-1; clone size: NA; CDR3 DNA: TGCAGTGCTAGAGAGGGACAGCCGATTAATGAAAAACTGTTTTTT; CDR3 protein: CSAREGQPINEKLFF
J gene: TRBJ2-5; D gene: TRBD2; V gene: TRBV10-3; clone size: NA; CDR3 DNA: TGTGCCATCAGCAGGACTAGCGGGGGGCAAGAGACCCAGTACTTC; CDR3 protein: CAISRTSGGQETQYF
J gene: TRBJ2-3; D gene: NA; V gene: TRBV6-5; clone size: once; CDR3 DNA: TGTGCCAGCAGCCCTCTGACGAGAACGCAGTATTTT; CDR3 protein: CASSPLTRTQYF
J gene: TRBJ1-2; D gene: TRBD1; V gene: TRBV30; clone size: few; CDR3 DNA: TGTGCCTGTACGCAGGGGGACTATGGCTACACCTTC; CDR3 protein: CACTQGDYGYTF
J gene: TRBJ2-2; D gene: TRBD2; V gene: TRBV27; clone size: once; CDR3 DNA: TGTGCCAGCAGTTACGGACTAGCCCTAAACACCGGGGAGCTGTTTTTT; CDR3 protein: CASSYGLALNTGELFF
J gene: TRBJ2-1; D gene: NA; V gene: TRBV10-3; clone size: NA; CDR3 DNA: TGTGCCATCAGCCCCGACAGGTCCTACAATGAGCAGTTCTTC; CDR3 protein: CAISPDRSYNEQFF
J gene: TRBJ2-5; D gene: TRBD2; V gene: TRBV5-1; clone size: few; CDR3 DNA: TGCGCCAGCAGCTGGGGGACTAGCGGGAACCAAGAGACCCAGTACTTC; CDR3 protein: CASSWGTSGNQETQYF
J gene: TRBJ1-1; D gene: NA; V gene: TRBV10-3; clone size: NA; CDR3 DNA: TGTGCCATCAGGGGGCCGAGGGGCACTGAAGCTTTCTTT; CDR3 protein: CAIRGPRGTEAFF
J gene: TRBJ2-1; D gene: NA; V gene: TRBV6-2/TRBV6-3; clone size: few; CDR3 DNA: TGTGCCAGCAGCAAGACCCCGGACAGTAACAATGAGCAGTTCTTC; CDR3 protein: CASSKTPDSNNEQFF
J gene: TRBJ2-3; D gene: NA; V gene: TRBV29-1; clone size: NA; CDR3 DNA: TGCAGGGTCACCACAGATACGCAGTATTTT; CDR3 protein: CRVTTDTQYF
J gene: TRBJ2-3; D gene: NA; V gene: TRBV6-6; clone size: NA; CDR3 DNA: TGTGCCAGCAGTCCCTCAAGGGGGAGGCCAGATACGCAGTATTTT; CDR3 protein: CASSPSRGRPDTQYF
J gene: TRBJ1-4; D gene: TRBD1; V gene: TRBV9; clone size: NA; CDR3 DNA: TGTGCCAGCAGCGGAGAGCCCGGGACAGAGCATAATGAAAAACTGTTTTTT; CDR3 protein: CASSGEPGTEHNEKLFF
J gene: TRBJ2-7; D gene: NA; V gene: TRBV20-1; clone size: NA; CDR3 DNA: TGCAGTGCTAGAGATCTTATAGGGACCTCTATCTACGAGCAGTACTTC; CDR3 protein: CSARDLIGTSIYEQYF
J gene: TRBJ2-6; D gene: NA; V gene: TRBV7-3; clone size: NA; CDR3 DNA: TGTGCCAGCGGACCGGGACGGGGGGCCAACGTCCTGACTTTC; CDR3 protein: CASGPGRGANVLTF
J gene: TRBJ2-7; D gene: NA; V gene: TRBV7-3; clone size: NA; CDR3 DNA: TGTGCCAGCAGCCCCGGGGGCCCCAGCTCCTACGAGCAGTACTTC; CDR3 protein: CASSPGGPSSYEQYF
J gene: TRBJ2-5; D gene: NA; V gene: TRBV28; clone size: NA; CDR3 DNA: TGTGCCAGCAGGACCTCCACGGGGGGCAAGTACCAAGAGACCCAGTACTTC; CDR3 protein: CASRTSTGGKYQETQYF
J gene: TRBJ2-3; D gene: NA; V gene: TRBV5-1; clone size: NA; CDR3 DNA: TGCGCCAGCAGCTTGGTAACGGCAGGGGGCACAGATACGCAGTATTTT; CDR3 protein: CASSLVTAGGTDTQYF
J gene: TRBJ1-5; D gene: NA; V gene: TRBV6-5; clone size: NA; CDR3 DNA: TGTGCCGCAGGGGTGTGGCCCCAGCATTTT; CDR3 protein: CAAGVWPQHF
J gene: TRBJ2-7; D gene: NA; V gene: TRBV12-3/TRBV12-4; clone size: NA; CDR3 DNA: TGTGCCAGCAGTTTCGGTCAGAACTACGAGCAGTACTTC; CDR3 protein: CASSFGQNYEQYF
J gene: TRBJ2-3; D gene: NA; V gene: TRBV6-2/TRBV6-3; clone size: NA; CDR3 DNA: TGTGCCAGCAGTTACGGGGGCTGGCATTGGCCCCAGTATTTT; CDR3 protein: CASSYGGWHWPQYF
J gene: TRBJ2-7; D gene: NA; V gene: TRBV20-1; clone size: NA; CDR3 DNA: TGCAGTGCAACCCGGGAGTGCGAGCAGTACTTC; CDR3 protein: CSATRECEQYF
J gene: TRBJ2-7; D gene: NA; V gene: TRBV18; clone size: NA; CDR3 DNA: TGTGCCAGCTCACCACCGTCCAGGGAGGCCTACGAGCAGTACTTC; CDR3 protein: CASSPPSREAYEQYF
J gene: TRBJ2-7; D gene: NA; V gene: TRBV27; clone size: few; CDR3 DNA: TGTGCCAGCAGTTTATTCAGGTCGGGTGGCGAGCAGTACTTC; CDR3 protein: CASSLFRSGGEQYF
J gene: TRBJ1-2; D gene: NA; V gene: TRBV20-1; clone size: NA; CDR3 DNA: TGCAGTGCGGTTCGGGGGTTAGAGGGCTACACCTTC; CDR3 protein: CSAVRGLEGYTF
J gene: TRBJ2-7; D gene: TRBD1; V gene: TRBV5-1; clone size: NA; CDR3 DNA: TGCGCCAGCAGCATGGGACAGAGTACCTACGAGCAGTACTTC; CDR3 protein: CASSMGQSTYEQYF
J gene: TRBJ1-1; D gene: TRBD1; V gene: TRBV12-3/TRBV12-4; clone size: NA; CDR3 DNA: TGTGCCAGCAGTTTCGGGACAGGCTTCCCGAACACTGAAGCTTTCTTT; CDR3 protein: CASSFGTGFPNTEAFF
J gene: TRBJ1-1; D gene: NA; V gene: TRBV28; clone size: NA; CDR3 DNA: TGTGCCAGCAGTTTATGGTGGTCCCAGACAGTGAACACTGAAGCTTTCTTT; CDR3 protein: CASSLWWSQTVNTEAFF
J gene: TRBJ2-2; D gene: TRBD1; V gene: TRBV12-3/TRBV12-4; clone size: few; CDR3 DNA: TGTGCCAGCAGCCCCCTGGGGGTCGGGACAGGGCGGTCCGGGGAGCTGTTTTTT; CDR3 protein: CASSPLGVGTGRSGELFF
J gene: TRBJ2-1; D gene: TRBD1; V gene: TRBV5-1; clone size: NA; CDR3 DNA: TGCGCCAGCAGCGTGGGACAGGTCAATGAGCAGTTCTTC; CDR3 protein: CASSVGQVNEQFF
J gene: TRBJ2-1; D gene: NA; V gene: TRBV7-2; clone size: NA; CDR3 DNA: TGTGCCGGCAGCTTAGGTGGAGGGGCAGGGGTTTTCGATGAGCAGTTCTTC; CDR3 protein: CAGSLGGGAGVFDEQFF
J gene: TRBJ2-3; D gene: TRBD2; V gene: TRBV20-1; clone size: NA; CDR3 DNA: TGCAGTGCGGGGGGGTGGGCTAGCGGTAGAAATACGCAGTATTTT; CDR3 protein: CSAGGWASGRNTQYF
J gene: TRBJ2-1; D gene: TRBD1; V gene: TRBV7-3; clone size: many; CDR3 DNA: TGTGCCAGCAGCTTACTCGGACAGGATAAGAATGAGCAGTTCTTC; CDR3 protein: CASSLLGQDKNEQFF
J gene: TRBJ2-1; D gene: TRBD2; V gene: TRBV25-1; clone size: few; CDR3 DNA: TGTGCCAGCAGTAGACCGGGACTAGTAGTTAATGAGCAGTTCTTC; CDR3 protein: CASSRPGLVVNEQFF
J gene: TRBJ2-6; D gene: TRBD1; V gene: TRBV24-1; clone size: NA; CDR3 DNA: TGTGCCACAGAAGGGACAGGGGTATCTGGGGCCAACGTCCTGACTTTC; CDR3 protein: CATEGTGVSGANVLTF